These 23 T cell receptor beta chains were sequenced from one sample in a study of blood T cell repertoires in COVID-19. Method: immunoSEQ multiplex PCR; TCRdb's copy keeps in-frame clones and lacks some. The sample gives approximately 210,000 clones, over 65% of which show up once; about 3.4% is in the top ten. Sequenced sample: PBMCs or T cells enriched from blood (not recorded which). The receptors originated from a woman aged 55-70 years who had recovered from COVID-19.

The CDR3 DNA is TGTGCCAGCAGTCTCACTAGCGGGGTATACAATGAGCAGTTCTTC. Translated, it gives CASSLTSGVYNEQFF. The V and J genes are TRBV2 and TRBJ2-1, with 10 bases fitting TRBD2. V trimming: 5 bases; J trimming: 4 bases; junction bases outside the gene matches: 5. The CDR3 loop spans 15 amino acids. CDR1 is SNHLY and CDR2 is FYNNEI in the germline V gene.

This sequence joins TRBV27 and TRBJ1-1; D remains unclear. This CDR3 is built from 13 residues. Looked up from germline, CDR1 is MNHEY and CDR2 is SMNVEV (reference sequence). V lost 5 bases and J 9 bases, leaving 16 bases between the germline ends. Here the CDR3 reads CASSPTRVLKAFF. The CDR3 nucleotides read TGTGCCAGCAGTCCGACGAGGGTTTTGAAAGCTTTCTTT.

The gene calls are TRBV15 and TRBJ1-5; 9 bases map to TRBD1. The CDR3 loop spans 14 amino acids. In germline, CDR1 is LNHNV, CDR2 YYDKDF (reference sequence). J gave up 4 bases and V 8 bases, and 6 bases lay outside the gene matches. CDR3 sequence reads: CATEQGARNQPQHF. The CDR3 bases are TGTGCCACCGAACAGGGGGCTCGGAATCAGCCCCAGCATTTT.

The rearrangement joins TRBV12-3 or TRBV12-4 to TRBJ1-5, with D hard to call. This CDR3 contains 13 residues. Trimming shortened V by 5 bases and J by 3 bases, and 8 bases separated the two germline ends. CDR3 sequence (DNA): TGTGCCAGCAGTCTTCTAAACAATCAGCCCCAGCATTTT. Its translation: CASSLLNNQPQHF.

This clone was counted once. The J gene is TRBJ1-1, the V gene TRBV9, with D unresolved. V was shortened by 0 bases and J by 4 bases, with 22 bases between the two germline ends. Germline values: CDR1 SGDLS, CDR2 YYNGEE. This CDR3 is 18 amino acids long. The CDR3 sequence is CASSVDPWTHTSGTEAFF. CDR3 nucleotide sequence: TGTGCCAGCAGCGTAGACCCTTGGACCCACACTAGTGGCACTGAAGCTTTCTTT.

This clone was picked up a small number of times. The J gene is TRBJ1-6, the V gene TRBV6-5; 7 positions match TRBD1. This CDR3 is 15 amino acids long. The germline V gene encodes CDR1 MNHEY and CDR2 SVGAGI. Trimming took 6 bases from V and 6 from J; bases not matched to a gene: 8. CDR3 region: CASSPTGTANSPLHF. The CDR3 DNA reads TGTGCCAGCAGCCCCACCGGGACAGCTAATTCACCCCTCCACTTT.

This clone came up once. The V and J genes are TRBV2 and TRBJ1-1; TRBD1 is a possible D gene (5 bases). The germline V and J ends were trimmed by 7 bases and 4 bases, with 16 bases remaining between them. The CDR3 length is 14 residues. Germline-derived CDR1 and CDR2 are SNHLY and FYNNEI. CDR3 sequence reads: CASNPPGGITEAFF. In nucleotides, the CDR3 is TGTGCCAGCAACCCCCCGGGGGGGATCACTGAAGCTTTCTTT.

This chain connects TRBV15 to TRBJ2-2, with TRBD1 matching 7 bases. The CDR3 has 16 residues. Germline V CDR1 and CDR2: LNHNV, YYDKDF (reference sequence). V was pared by 3 bases and J by 2 bases, with 6 bases of the junction left unmatched. Here the CDR3 DNA reads TGTGCCACCAGCAGGGATACAGGGGTTAACACCGGGGAGCTGTTTTTT. Its translation: CATSRDTGVNTGELFF.

The chain links TRBV5-1 to TRBJ1-4; no clear D. This CDR3 has 14 residues. Germline CDR1 SGHRS, CDR2 YFSETQ. Trimming removed 5 bases from V and 0 bases from J, with 8 bases in between. This chain's CDR3 is CASSSSPTNEKLFF. The CDR3 DNA reads as TGCGCCAGCAGTAGCAGTCCAACTAATGAAAAACTGTTTTTT.

J is TRBJ2-7 and V is TRBV27; TRBD1 aligns across 9 bases. This CDR3 is 17 amino acids long. CDR1 is MNHEY and CDR2 is SMNVEV in the germline V gene (reference sequence). Trimming cost V 6 bases and J 3 bases; bases outside gene matches: 15. The CDR3: CASRRQGGTRSGYEQYF. CDR3 sequence (DNA): TGTGCCAGCAGGAGACAGGGGGGTACGCGGAGTGGCTACGAGCAGTACTTC.

The chain joins TRBV5-1 to TRBJ2-7; 11 positions match TRBD2. Germline trimming cut 0 bases from V and 0 bases from J; bases unmatched to any gene: 5. This CDR3 comprises 17 residues. Per the germline V gene, CDR1 is SGHRS and CDR2 is YFSETQ. The CDR3 nucleotides are TGCGCCAGCAGCTTGGCTCTAGCGGGAGGCTTCTCCTACGAGCAGTACTTC. It encodes CASSLALAGGFSYEQYF.

This clone came up once. The chain couples TRBV18 to TRBJ1-3; TRBD1 aligns across 7 bases. Germline V CDR1 and CDR2: KGHSH, LQKENI. The V segment lost 3 bases and the J segment 1 base; nucleotides outside the gene matches: 12. The CDR3 loop spans 18 amino acids. The CDR3 DNA reads TGTGCCAGCTCACCCCCCAGTACGTACAGGGGTTCTGGAAACACCATATATTTT. Its protein is CASSPPSTYRGSGNTIYF.

This chain uses TRBV11-3 with TRBJ2-3; weak D call: TRBD2 (6 bases). Deletions cut 5 bases from V and 0 bases from J, with 9 bases between. This CDR3 is built from 14 residues. Germline V gives CDR1 SGHNT, CDR2 YENEEA. The CDR3 DNA reads as TGTGCCAGCAGCCCCAGCGGGAGCACAGATACGCAGTATTTT. This sequence encodes CASSPSGSTDTQYF.

V is TRBV7-9 and J is TRBJ2-7, with D uncertain. The V gene lost 5 bases and the J gene lost 5 bases, with 16 bases spanning the gap. Germline V gives CDR1 SEHNR, CDR2 FQNEAQ (reference sequence). The CDR3 sequence is 14 residues long. The CDR3 reads CASSPLLAGHEQYF. The DNA for the CDR3 is TGTGCCAGCAGCCCTCTCCTGGCTGGGCACGAGCAGTACTTC.

The chain recombines TRBV2 with TRBJ2-7; 9 bases align to TRBD2. The CDR3 extends over 16 amino acids. Germline V gives CDR1 SNHLY, CDR2 FYNNEI. Germline trimming cut 8 bases from V and 5 bases from J; bases unmatched to any gene: 16. The CDR3 DNA reads as TGTGCCAGCCGTGGGGGAATCGGGACTAGCTTCGACGAGCAGTACTTC. Its translation: CASRGGIGTSFDEQYF.

The chain uses TRBV15 and TRBJ2-5; 7 positions agree with TRBD2. This CDR3 contains 13 residues. The germline CDR1 and CDR2 sequences are LNHNV and YYDKDF (reference sequence). J lost 0 bases, V lost 10 bases, and 5 bases had no gene match. The CDR3 nucleotides read TGTGCCATCCAGCGGGACTACCAAGAGACCCAGTACTTC. This sequence encodes CAIQRDYQETQYF.

V usage is TRBV3-1 (or the pseudogene TRBV3-2) and J usage is TRBJ2-7; D is ambiguous. V was shortened by 4 bases and J by 3 bases, with 10 bases between the two germline ends. Germline V gives CDR1 LGHDT, CDR2 YNNKEL (reference sequence). The CDR3 consists of 13 residues. This CDR3 reads CASSPDPGYEQYF. The CDR3 nucleotides are TGTGCCAGCAGCCCGGATCCGGGCTACGAGCAGTACTTC.

The V call is TRBV9, the J call TRBJ2-7; the match to TRBD1 covers 7 bases. V gave up 4 bases and J gave up 3 bases; unmatched junction bases: 10. Germline lookup yields CDR1 SGDLS and CDR2 YYNGEE. The CDR3 contains 15 residues. The CDR3 region is CASSPSRDRLYEQYF. Written as DNA, the CDR3 is TGTGCCAGCAGCCCAAGCCGGGACAGACTCTACGAGCAGTACTTC.

In this sample, this clone turned up a few times. The chain joins TRBV12-3 or TRBV12-4 to TRBJ1-1; no reliable D call. Trimming left V 4 bases short and J 6 bases short, with 9 bases between. This CDR3 contains 12 residues. The CDR3 reads CASSSDRAEAFF. CDR3 DNA sequence: TGTGCCAGCAGTTCTGACCGGGCTGAAGCTTTCTTT.

The chain employs TRBV27 and TRBJ1-2; 7 nucleotides align to TRBD1. The V and J ends lost 6 bases and 4 bases, in that order; junction bases with no gene match: 5. The CDR3 spans 13 residues. Germline V lookup: CDR1 MNHEY, CDR2 SMNVEV (reference sequence). CDR3: CASRDRESYGYTF. CDR3 nucleotides: TGTGCCAGCAGAGACAGGGAGTCCTATGGCTACACCTTC.

The V gene is TRBV5-1, the J gene TRBJ2-2; 7 nucleotides align to TRBD1. CDR1 is SGHRS and CDR2 is YFSETQ in the germline V gene. V lost 9 bases, J lost 3 bases, and 8 bases stayed unmatched. CDR3 length equals 14 residues. The chain's CDR3 is CATSTGAYTGELFF. The CDR3 region has the DNA TGCGCCACCTCTACAGGGGCGTACACCGGGGAGCTGTTTTTT.

The chain is built from TRBV5-5 and TRBJ1-5, with a weak D call TRBD1 (6 bases). CDR3 size: 16 residues. The germline gives CDR1 SGHKS, CDR2 YYEKEE (reference sequence). Trimming removed 0 bases at V and 3 bases at J, with 13 bases between. In DNA, the CDR3 is TGTGCCAGCAGCTTGGCTGTGACAGGCATCAATCAGCCCCAGCATTTT. Protein product: CASSLAVTGINQPQHF.

This clone showed up just once. The chain uses TRBV2 and TRBJ1-4; D perhaps matches TRBD1 (5 bases). CDR1 is SNHLY and CDR2 is FYNNEI in the germline V gene. This CDR3 contains 14 residues. Trimming took 2 bases from V and 8 from J, leaving 12 bases between them. The CDR3 region is CASSELEGVEKLFF. In nucleotides, the CDR3 is TGTGCCAGCAGTGAACTAGAAGGGGTCGAAAAACTGTTTTTT.